Listed here are 16 T cell receptor beta chains from one sample, sequenced in a study of OX40 agonist ivuxolimab in advanced cancers. Clones were sequenced by immunoSEQ multiplex PCR, and TCRdb holds only the in-frame ones, with some missing. This table holds fewer than 85,000 clones, just under 80% found once. Source: CD4+ or CD8+ T cells sorted from blood, taken in a trial of the OX40 agonist ivuxolimab. Every receptor here comes from an adult with an advanced solid tumor such as melanoma, head and neck, liver or kidney cancer.

The chain uses TRBV5-6 and TRBJ1-2; D remains unclear. The V gene's germline CDR1 is SGHDT and CDR2 YYEEEE. The ends were cut back, 0 bases at V and 1 base at J, with 10 bases in the middle. The CDR3 spans 15 residues. The CDR3 coding sequence is TGTGCCAGCAGCTTGGCCGTCAGGAGTAACTATGGCTACACCTTC. Translating it yields CASSLAVRSNYGYTF.

The rearrangement links TRBV27 to TRBJ1-2; D perhaps matches TRBD1 (5 bases). The CDR3 sequence is 15 residues long. V gave up 10 bases and J gave up 2 bases, with 20 bases separating them. The germline V gene has CDR1 MNHEY and CDR2 SMNVEV (reference sequence). In DNA form, the CDR3 reads TGTGCCACCTCCCCTAGAACAGGATTAAACTATGGCTACACCTTC. Protein product: CATSPRTGLNYGYTF.

The chain joins TRBV5-1 to TRBJ1-1; 11 nucleotides agree with TRBD1. The CDR3 length is 15 residues. Trimming cost V 4 bases and J 4 bases; bases outside gene matches: 6. The germline V gene encodes CDR1 SGHRS and CDR2 YFSETQ. For the CDR3, the DNA is TGCGCCAGCAGCCCGCACGGGACAGGGGGCACTGAAGCTTTCTTT. Translating it yields CASSPHGTGGTEAFF.

Ten or more counts support this clone. The identical CDR3 is also encoded by other nucleotide sequences in the sample. The gene calls are TRBV7-9 and TRBJ2-3; D remains unclear. The V end was cut by 2 bases, the J end by 5 bases, with 8 bases between. Germline V CDR1 and CDR2: SEHNR, FQNEAQ (reference sequence). The CDR3 runs to 13 residues. The CDR3 here is CASSLHGLDTQYF. The CDR3 bases are TGTGCCAGCAGCTTACACGGATTAGATACGCAGTATTTT.

V is TRBV5-5 and J is TRBJ1-3, with D hard to call. Germline V gives CDR1 SGHKS, CDR2 YYEKEE (reference sequence). Trimming cost V 2 bases and J 5 bases, with 8 bases left between them. The CDR3 length is 13 residues. The CDR3, as DNA: TGTGCCAGCAGCTTACAACAGCGAAACACCATATATTTT. Amino acid sequence: CASSLQQRNTIYF.

This clone has only one observation. The chain couples TRBV2 to TRBJ2-7; 11 nucleotides line up with TRBD2. The CDR3 runs to 15 residues. From germline, CDR1 is SNHLY and CDR2 FYNNEI. V lost 6 bases to trimming and J lost 3 bases; unmatched junction nucleotides: 7. The CDR3 spells CASRGGLADLYEQYF. CDR3 in DNA: TGTGCCAGCAGGGGGGGACTAGCGGACCTCTACGAGCAGTACTTC.

The J gene is TRBJ1-5, the V gene TRBV19; D gene ambiguous. The CDR3 runs to 12 residues. Germline CDR1 and CDR2: LNHDA and SQIVND (reference sequence). Trimming removed 7 bases at V and 2 bases at J, with 6 bases between. The CDR3 sequence: CASTEGNQPQHF. The DNA for the CDR3 is TGTGCCAGTACCGAAGGCAATCAGCCCCAGCATTTT.

This chain joins TRBV10-2 and TRBJ2-5; D might be TRBD1 (6 bases). The length of the CDR3 is 13 residues. Germline loops: CDR1 WSHSY, CDR2 SAAADI. Trimming shortened V by 6 bases and J by 1 base, and 9 bases separated the two germline ends. CDR3: CASSRGGQETQYF. CDR3 sequence (DNA): TGCGCCAGCAGCCGAGGGGGCCAAGAGACCCAGTACTTC.

This clone was seen only once. The chain links TRBV5-5 to TRBJ2-5; perhaps TRBD2 as D (6 bases). V was trimmed by 0 bases and J by 1 base, leaving 13 bases between them. Germline values: CDR1 SGHKS, CDR2 YYEKEE (reference sequence). The CDR3 has 16 amino acids. This chain's CDR3 is CASSLVGGSTQETQYF. The CDR3 DNA reads as TGTGCCAGCAGCTTGGTCGGAGGGAGTACCCAAGAGACCCAGTACTTC.

The rearrangement links TRBV2 to TRBJ1-2; TRBD1 might be the D (5 bases). Germline V gives CDR1 SNHLY, CDR2 FYNNEI. Trimming pared 2 bases from V and 1 base from J, leaving 8 bases between. The CDR3 consists of 14 residues. This CDR3 is CASSEQGFNYGYTF. CDR3 DNA sequence: TGTGCCAGCAGTGAACAGGGATTTAACTATGGCTACACCTTC.

CDR3 loop: CASSLKATGRHEQYF. The CDR3 nucleotides are TGTGCCAGCAGCCTAAAAGCTACAGGGCGGCACGAGCAGTACTTC. The chain recombines TRBV7-9 with TRBJ2-7, with a weak D call TRBD1 (6 bases). Trimming cost V 5 bases and J 5 bases, with 19 bases left between them. CDR1 and CDR2 (germline): SEHNR, FQNEAQ (reference sequence). The CDR3 is 15 amino acids.

The chain has TRBV11-3 and TRBJ2-2; D gene ambiguous. The CDR3 has 13 residues. Trimming removed 6 bases at V and 5 bases at J, with 10 bases between. The germline V gene has CDR1 SGHNT and CDR2 YENEEA. CDR3 nucleotide sequence: TGTGCCAGCAGGCGAACTACTACCGGGGAGCTGTTTTTT. The encoded protein is CASRRTTTGELFF.

V is TRBV27 and J is TRBJ2-3; perhaps TRBD2 as D (6 bases). This CDR3 contains 15 residues. Trimming removed 0 bases from V and 4 bases from J, with 11 bases in between. Germline-derived CDR1 and CDR2 are MNHEY and SMNVEV (reference sequence). The CDR3 sequence is CASSLSPTSSDTQYF. CDR3 sequence (DNA): TGTGCCAGCAGTTTATCGCCGACTAGTTCAGATACGCAGTATTTT.

This clone was found once. This chain links TRBV5-1 with TRBJ1-6; no definite D call. The V and J ends lost 0 bases and 9 bases respectively, with 10 bases between them. Germline-derived CDR1 and CDR2 are SGHRS and YFSETQ. The CDR3 extends over 14 amino acids. DNA for the CDR3: TGCGCCAGCAGCTTGGCCGTTGGGTCTTCACCCCTCCACTTT. Translation gives CASSLAVGSSPLHF.

The V gene is TRBV5-4, the J gene TRBJ2-7; possibly TRBD2 for D (7 bases). The germline gives CDR1 SGHNT, CDR2 YYREEE (reference sequence). CDR3 length: 14 residues. Trimming removed 4 bases from V and 7 bases from J, with 18 bases in between. The CDR3 protein is CASSQDRGAFEQYF. The CDR3, as DNA: TGTGCCAGCAGCCAAGACCGGGGGGCGTTTGAGCAGTACTTC.

The V call is TRBV9, the J call TRBJ2-3; maybe TRBD1 (5 bases). This CDR3 spans 15 amino acids. Germline assignment: CDR1 SGDLS and CDR2 YYNGEE. V lost 0 bases and J 4 bases, leaving 12 bases between the germline ends. CDR3 in amino acids: CASSVATGIPDTQYF. CDR3 sequence (DNA): TGTGCCAGCAGCGTAGCTACAGGAATCCCAGATACGCAGTATTTT.